This T cell receptor (beta chain) was documented in a study of early T cells in non-severe SARS-CoV-2 infection. Whole-study context: Unsorted whole-blood RNA was sequenced in bulk, leaving chains unpaired.

Individual cDNA molecules received unique molecular identifiers. TCRdb reanalysed the 5' RACE reads using MiXCR and keeps one entry per CDR3 protein. Of 75,000 to 100,000 distinct CDR3 sequences in the sample, 16% were seen once. The V segment lost 6 bases and the J segment 3 bases; nucleotides outside the gene matches: 2. The germline V gene has CDR1 DFQATT and CDR2 SNEGSKA (reference sequence). The CDR3 is 11 amino acids. This clonotype has at least ten counts. The sequencing sample was made of whole blood. The gene calls are TRBV20-1 and TRBJ2-7; 7 nucleotides match TRBD2. This receptor was taken from an adult who was a healthcare worker with PCR-confirmed SARS-CoV-2 infection or an uninfected control (not recorded which). CDR3 residues: CSAGGSYEQYF. Written as DNA, the CDR3 is TGCAGTGCCGGGGGGAGCTACGAGCAGTACTTC.